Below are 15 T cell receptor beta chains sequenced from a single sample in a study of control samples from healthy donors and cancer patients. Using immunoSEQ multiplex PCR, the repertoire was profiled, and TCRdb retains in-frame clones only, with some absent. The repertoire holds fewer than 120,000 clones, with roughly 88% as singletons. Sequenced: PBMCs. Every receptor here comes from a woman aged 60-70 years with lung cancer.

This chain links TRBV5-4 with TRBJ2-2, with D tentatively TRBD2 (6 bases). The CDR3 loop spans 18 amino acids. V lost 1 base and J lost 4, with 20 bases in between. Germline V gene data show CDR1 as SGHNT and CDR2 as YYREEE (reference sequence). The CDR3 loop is CASSLKSAAGRFTGELFF. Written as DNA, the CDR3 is TGTGCCAGCAGCTTGAAATCGGCGGCGGGACGATTCACCGGGGAGCTGTTTTTT. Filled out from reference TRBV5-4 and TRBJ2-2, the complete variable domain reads ETGVTQSPTHLIKTRGQQVTLRCSSQSGHNTVSWYQQALGQGPQFIFQYYREEENGRGNFPPRFSGLQFPNYSSELNVNALELDDSALYLCASSLKSAAGRFTGELFFGEGSRLTVL.

The DNA of the CDR3 is TGTGCCAGCAAACCCCCGGGACAGGCCTACGAGCAGTACTTC. This translates into CASKPPGQAYEQYF. The V gene is TRBV6-1, the J gene TRBJ2-7; 8 nucleotides agree with TRBD1. CDR1 is MNHNS and CDR2 is SASEGT in the germline V gene. The CDR3 has 14 amino acids. V lost 7 bases, J lost 2 bases, and 7 bases stayed unmatched.

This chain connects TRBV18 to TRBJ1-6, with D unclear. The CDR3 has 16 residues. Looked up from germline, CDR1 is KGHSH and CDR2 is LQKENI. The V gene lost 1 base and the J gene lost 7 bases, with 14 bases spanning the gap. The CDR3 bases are TGTGCCAGCTCACCACAGGCCCGATCGGGGAATTCACCCCTCCACTTT. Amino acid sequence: CASSPQARSGNSPLHF.

The CDR3 loop reads CASSDEGQWEQYF. DNA of the CDR3: TGTGCCAGCAGTGATGAGGGACAGTGGGAGCAGTACTTC. The V gene is TRBV2, the J gene TRBJ2-7; 7 bases fit TRBD1. The germline CDR1 and CDR2 sequences are SNHLY and FYNNEI. Unmatched junction bases numbered 6, after V lost 3 bases and J lost 7 bases. This CDR3 is 13 amino acids long.

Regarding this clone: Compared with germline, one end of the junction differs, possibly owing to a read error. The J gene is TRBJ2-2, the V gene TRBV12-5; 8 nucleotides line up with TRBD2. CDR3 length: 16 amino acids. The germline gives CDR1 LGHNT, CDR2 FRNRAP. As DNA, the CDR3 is TGTGCTAGTGGTCTCCACGTTAGCGGGAACGCCGGGGAGCTGTTTTTT. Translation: CASGLHVSGNAGELFF.

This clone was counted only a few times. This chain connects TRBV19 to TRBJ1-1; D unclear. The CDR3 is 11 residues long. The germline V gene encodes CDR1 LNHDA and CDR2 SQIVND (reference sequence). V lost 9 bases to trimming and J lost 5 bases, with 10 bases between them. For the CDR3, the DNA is TGTGCCAGCGCTTACTCTACTGAAGCTTTCTTT. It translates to CASAYSTEAFF.

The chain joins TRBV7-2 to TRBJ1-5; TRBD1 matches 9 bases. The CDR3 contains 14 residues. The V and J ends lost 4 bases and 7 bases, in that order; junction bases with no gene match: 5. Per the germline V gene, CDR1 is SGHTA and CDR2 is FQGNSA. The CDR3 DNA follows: TGTGCCAGCAGCTCACAGGGGGCAGGACAGCCCCAGCATTTT. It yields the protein CASSSQGAGQPQHF.

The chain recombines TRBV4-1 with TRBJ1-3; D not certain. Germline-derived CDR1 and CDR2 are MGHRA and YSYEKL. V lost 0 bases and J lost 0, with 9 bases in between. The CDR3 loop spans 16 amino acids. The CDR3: CASSQEWLSSGNTIYF. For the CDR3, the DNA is TGCGCCAGCAGCCAAGAATGGCTGTCCTCTGGAAACACCATATATTTT.

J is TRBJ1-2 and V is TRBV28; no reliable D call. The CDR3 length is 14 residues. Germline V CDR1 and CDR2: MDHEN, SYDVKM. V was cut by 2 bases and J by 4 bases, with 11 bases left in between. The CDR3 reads CASSLVGRSYGYTF. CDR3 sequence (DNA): TGTGCCAGCAGTTTAGTCGGCAGATCCTATGGCTACACCTTC.

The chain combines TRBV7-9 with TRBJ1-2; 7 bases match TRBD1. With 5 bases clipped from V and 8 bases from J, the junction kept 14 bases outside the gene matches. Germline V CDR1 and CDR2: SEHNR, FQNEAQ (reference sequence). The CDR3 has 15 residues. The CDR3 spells CASSARQGEGYGYTF. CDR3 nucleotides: TGTGCCAGCAGCGCGAGACAGGGAGAGGGTTACGGCTACACCTTC.

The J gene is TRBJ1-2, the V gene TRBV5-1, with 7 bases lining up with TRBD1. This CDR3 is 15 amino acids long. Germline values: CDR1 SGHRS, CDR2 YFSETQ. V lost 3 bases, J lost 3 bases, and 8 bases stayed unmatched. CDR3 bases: TGCGCCAGCAGCTCAGAAGACAGGGCTGACTATGGCTACACCTTC. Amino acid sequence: CASSSEDRADYGYTF.

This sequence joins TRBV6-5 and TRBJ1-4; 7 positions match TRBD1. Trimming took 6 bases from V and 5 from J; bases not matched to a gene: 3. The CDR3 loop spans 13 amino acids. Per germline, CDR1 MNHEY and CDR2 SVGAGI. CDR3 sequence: CASRGGQNEKLFF. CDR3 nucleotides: TGTGCCAGCAGGGGGGGACAGAATGAAAAACTGTTTTTT.

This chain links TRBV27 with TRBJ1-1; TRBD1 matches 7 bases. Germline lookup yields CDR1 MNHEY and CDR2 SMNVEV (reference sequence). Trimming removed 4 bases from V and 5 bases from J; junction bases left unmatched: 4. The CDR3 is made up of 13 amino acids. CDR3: CASSSTGRTEAFF. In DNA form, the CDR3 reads TGTGCCAGCAGTTCGACAGGGAGGACTGAAGCTTTCTTT.

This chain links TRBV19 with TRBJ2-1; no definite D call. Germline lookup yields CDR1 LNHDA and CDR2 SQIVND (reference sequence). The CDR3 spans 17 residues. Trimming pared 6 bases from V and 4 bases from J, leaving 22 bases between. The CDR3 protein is CASSLERVPGPYNEQFF. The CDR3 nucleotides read TGTGCCAGTAGCCTCGAACGGGTTCCTGGGCCTTACAATGAGCAGTTCTTC.

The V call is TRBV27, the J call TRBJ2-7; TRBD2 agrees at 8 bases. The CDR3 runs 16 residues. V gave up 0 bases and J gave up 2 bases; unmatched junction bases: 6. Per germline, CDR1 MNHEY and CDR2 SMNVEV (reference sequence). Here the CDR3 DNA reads TGTGCCAGCAGTTTATCGGGACTAGTAACCACCTACGAGCAGTACTTC. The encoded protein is CASSLSGLVTTYEQYF.